The entry below gives a single TCR beta chain sequence along with its context. Other DNA sequences in this sample translate to the same CDR3. The data were obtained in a study of blood T cell repertoires in COVID-19. As for the study in general: The United States, Italy and Spain were the sources of the acute and convalescent COVID-19 samples. The analysed material was cDNA or gDNA that came from T cells, B-cell-depleted T cells, or PBMCs.

Recovered participants had two consecutive negative NP/OP PCR tests, healthcare professional clearance, or symptom resolution. V lost 4 bases to trimming and J lost 7 bases; unmatched junction nucleotides: 6. CDR1 and CDR2 from the germline V gene are SGHRS and YFSETQ. The length of the CDR3 is 15 residues. Study processing details: From reference gene primer amplification, estimates of nucleated cell counts were derived. Assay: immunoSEQ multiplex PCR; the TCRdb copy retains only in-frame clones and omits some. V and J calls plus clone size are reproduced from that table; the DNA served to infer D and trimming. The sample has 350,000 to 400,000 clones; under 90% are singletons.

The TCR originated in a woman in her 30s who had recovered from COVID-19. V and J are TRBV5-1 and TRBJ2-1, with TRBD1 identical over 12 bases. The sequencing input was PBMCs or T cells enriched from blood (not recorded which). The CDR3 DNA is TGCGCCAGCAGCCTGGGACAGGGGGCGCGAAATGAGCAGTTCTTC. Its protein product is CASSLGQGARNEQFF.